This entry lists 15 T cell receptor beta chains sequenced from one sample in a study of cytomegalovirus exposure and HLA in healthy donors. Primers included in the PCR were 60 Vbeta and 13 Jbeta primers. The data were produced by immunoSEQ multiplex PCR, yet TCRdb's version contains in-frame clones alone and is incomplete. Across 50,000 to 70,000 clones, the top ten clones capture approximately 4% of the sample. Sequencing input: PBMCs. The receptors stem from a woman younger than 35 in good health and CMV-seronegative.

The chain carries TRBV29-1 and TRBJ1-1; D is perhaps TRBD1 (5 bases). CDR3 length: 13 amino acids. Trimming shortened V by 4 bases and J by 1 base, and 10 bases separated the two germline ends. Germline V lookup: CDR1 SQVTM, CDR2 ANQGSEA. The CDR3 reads CSVGTGENTEAFF. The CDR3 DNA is TGCAGCGTTGGGACGGGGGAGAACACTGAAGCTTTCTTT.

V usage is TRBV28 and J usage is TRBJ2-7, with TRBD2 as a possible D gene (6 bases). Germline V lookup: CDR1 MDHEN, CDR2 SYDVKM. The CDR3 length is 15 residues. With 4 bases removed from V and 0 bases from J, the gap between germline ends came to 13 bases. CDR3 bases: TGTGCCAGCAGTTCGACGTCTAGCGTCTCCTACGAGCAGTACTTC. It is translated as CASSSTSSVSYEQYF.

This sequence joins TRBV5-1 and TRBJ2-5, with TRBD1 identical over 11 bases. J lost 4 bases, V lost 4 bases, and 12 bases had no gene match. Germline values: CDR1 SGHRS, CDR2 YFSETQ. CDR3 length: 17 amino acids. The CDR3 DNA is TGCGCCAGCAGCATGGGACAGGGGGGGTCCTATGGAGAGACCCAGTACTTC. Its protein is CASSMGQGGSYGETQYF.

This CDR3 reads CASSITSLTSYEQYF. CDR3 DNA: TGTGCCAGTAGTATTACCTCGCTGACTTCCTACGAGCAGTACTTC. The chain links TRBV19 to TRBJ2-7; D gene uncertain. Trimming shortened V by 3 bases and J by 1 base, and 13 bases separated the two germline ends. The CDR3 loop spans 15 amino acids. Germline V gives CDR1 LNHDA, CDR2 SQIVND (reference sequence). The whole variable domain, filled in from reference TRBV19 and TRBJ2-7, reads DGGITQSPKYLFRKEGQNVTLSCEQNLNHDAMYWYRQDPGQGLRLIYYSQIVNDFQKGDIAEGYSVSREKKESFPLTVTSAQKNPTAFYLCASSITSLTSYEQYFGPGTRLTVT.

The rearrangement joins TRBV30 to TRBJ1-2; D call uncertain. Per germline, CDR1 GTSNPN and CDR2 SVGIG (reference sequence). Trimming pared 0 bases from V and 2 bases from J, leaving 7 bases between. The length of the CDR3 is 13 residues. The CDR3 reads CAWSVDFNYGYTF. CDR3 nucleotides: TGTGCCTGGAGTGTAGACTTCAACTATGGCTACACCTTC.

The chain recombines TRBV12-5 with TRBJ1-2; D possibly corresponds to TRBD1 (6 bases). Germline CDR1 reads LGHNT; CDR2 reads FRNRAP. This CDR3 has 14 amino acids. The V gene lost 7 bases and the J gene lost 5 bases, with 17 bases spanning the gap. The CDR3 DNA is TGTGCTAGTGACCTTCAGGGGCTTGGGTATGGCTACACCTTC. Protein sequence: CASDLQGLGYGYTF.

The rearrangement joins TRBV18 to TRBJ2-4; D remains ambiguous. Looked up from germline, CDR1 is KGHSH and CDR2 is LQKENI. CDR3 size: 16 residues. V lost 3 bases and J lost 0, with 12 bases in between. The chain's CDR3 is CASSPFNPGAKNIQYF. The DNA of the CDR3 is TGTGCCAGCTCACCCTTCAACCCCGGAGCCAAAAACATTCAGTACTTC.

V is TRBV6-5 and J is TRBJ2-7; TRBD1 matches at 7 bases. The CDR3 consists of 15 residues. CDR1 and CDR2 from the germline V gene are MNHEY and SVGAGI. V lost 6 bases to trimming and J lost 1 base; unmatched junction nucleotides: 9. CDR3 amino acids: CASSLDRDVSYEQYF. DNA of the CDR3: TGTGCCAGCAGCCTCGACAGGGACGTTTCCTACGAGCAGTACTTC.

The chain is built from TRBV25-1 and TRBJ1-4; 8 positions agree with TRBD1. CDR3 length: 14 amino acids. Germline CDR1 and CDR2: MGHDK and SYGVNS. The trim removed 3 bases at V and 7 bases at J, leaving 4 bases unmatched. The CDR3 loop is CASSEDRDFEKLFF. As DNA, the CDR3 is TGTGCCAGCAGTGAGGACAGGGATTTTGAAAAACTGTTTTTT.

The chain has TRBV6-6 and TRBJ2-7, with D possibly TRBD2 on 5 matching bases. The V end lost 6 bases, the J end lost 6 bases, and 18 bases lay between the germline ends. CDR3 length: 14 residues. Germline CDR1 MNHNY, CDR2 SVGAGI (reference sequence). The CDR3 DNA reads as TGTGCCAGCAGCGGTGTCCCATTGAGCGGCGAGCAGTACTTC. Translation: CASSGVPLSGEQYF.

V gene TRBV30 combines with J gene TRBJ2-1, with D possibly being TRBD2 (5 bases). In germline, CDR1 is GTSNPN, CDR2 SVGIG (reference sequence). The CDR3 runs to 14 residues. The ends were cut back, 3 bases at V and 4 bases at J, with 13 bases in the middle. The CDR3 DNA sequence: TGTGCCTGGAGAAGCGGTGGGCCTTACAATGAGCAGTTCTTC. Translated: CAWRSGGPYNEQFF. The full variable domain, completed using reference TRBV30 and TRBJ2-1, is SQTIHQWPATLVQPVGSPLSLECTVEGTSNPNLYWYRQAAGRGLQLLFYSVGIGQISSEVPQNLSASRPQDRQFILSSKKLLLSDSGFYLCAWRSGGPYNEQFFGPGTRLTVL.

The CDR3 DNA follows: TGTGCCAGCAGCCCGCAGGTAATGTCCTACGAGCAGTACTTC. This gives the protein CASSPQVMSYEQYF. The chain is built from TRBV14 and TRBJ2-7; no firm D call. V lost 4 bases to trimming and J lost 1 base, with 11 bases between them. The CDR3 sequence is 14 residues long. From germline, CDR1 is SGHDN and CDR2 FVKESK.

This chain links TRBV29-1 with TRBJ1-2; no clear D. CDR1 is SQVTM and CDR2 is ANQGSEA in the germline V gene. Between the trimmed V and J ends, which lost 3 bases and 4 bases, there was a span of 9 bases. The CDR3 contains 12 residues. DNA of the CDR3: TGCAGCGTTGAGAGGGCTGCCTATGGCTACACCTTC. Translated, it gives CSVERAAYGYTF.

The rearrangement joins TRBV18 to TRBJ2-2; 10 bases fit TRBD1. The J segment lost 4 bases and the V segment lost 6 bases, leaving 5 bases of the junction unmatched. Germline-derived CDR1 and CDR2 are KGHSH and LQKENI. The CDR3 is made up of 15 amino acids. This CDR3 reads CASSRQGAGTGELFF. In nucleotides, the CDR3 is TGTGCCAGCTCTCGACAGGGGGCAGGCACCGGGGAGCTGTTTTTT. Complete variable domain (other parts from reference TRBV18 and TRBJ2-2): NAGVMQNPRHLVRRRGQEARLRCSPMKGHSHVYWYRQLPEEGLKFMVYLQKENIIDESGMPKERFSAEFPKEGPSILRIQQVVRGDSAAYFCASSRQGAGTGELFFGEGSRLTVL.

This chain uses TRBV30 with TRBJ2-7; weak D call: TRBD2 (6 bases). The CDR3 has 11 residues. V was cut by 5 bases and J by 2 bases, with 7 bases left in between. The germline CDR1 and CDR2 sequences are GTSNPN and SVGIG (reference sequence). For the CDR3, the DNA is TGTGCCTGGTCTAGCGCCTACGAGCAGTACTTC. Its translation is CAWSSAYEQYF.